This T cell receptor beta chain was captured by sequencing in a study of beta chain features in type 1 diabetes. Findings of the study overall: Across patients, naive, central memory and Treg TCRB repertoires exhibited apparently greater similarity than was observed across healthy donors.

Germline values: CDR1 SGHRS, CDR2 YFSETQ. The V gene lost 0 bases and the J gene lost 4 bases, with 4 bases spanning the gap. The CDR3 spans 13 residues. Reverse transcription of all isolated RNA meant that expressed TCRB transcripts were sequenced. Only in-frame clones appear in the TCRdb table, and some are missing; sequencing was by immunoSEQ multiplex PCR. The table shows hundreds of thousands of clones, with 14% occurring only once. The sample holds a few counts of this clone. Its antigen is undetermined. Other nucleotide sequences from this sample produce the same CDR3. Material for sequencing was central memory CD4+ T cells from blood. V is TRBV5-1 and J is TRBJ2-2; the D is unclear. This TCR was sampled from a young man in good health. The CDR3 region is CASSLGSTGELFF. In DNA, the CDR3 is TGCGCCAGCAGCTTGGGTTCCACCGGGGAGCTGTTTTTT.